This TCR beta chain emerged from a study of T-cell memory formation after mild COVID-19. Study-wide results and caveats: There was a balanced CD4/CD8 profile in clones contracting day 15 to 85, and later expanders leaned CD4+. Shrinking CD4+ clones were chiefly CM and EM; CD8+ ones were chiefly EMRA. The appearance of some responding clones in pre-infection memory suggested that cross-reactive memory joined. Second-wave clones with a day 37 peak had unconfirmed SARS-CoV-2 specificity.

Note on this clonotype: Its antigen is unknown.

Looked up from germline, CDR1 is MNHEY and CDR2 is SVGEGT. V lost 6 bases, J lost 1 base, and 7 bases lay in between. This CDR3 comprises 13 residues. From the 5' RACE reads, TCRdb called clonotypes with MiXCR, one entry per CDR3 protein. The sample shows 300,000 to 400,000 distinct CDR3 sequences, approximately 12% of them seen only once. Sample: PBMCs or a T cell subset sorted from them (not recorded which). The rearrangement links TRBV6-2 or TRBV6-3 to TRBJ2-4; no firm D call. This sequence was found in a man aged 18 to 30 who had mild COVID-19 (a few samples of this study predate the infection). Cell type and time point are not known. The CDR3 DNA sequence: TGTGCCAGCAGCCACCTGGCCAAAAACATTCAGTACTTC. It encodes CASSHLAKNIQYF.